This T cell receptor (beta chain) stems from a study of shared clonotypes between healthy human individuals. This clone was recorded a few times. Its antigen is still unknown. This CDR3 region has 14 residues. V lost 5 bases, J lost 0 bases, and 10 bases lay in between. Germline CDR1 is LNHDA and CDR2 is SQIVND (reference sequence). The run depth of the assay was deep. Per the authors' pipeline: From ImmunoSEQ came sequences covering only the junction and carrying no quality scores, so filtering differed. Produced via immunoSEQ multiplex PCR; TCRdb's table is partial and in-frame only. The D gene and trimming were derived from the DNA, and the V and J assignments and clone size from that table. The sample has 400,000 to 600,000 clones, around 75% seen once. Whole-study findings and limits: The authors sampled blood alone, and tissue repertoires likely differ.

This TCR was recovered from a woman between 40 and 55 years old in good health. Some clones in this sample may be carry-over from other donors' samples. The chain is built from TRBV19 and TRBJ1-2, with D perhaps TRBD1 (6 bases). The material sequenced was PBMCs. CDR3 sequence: CASSANRANYGYTF. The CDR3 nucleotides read TGTGCCAGTAGTGCCAACAGGGCTAACTATGGCTACACCTTC.